Sequencing of this T cell receptor beta chain was carried out in a study of neurological immune-mediated disorders. This CDR3 spans 16 amino acids. The germline gives CDR1 SGHTA, CDR2 FQGNSA. Trimming pared 1 base from V and 2 bases from J, leaving 15 bases between. At least ten counts were recorded for this clonotype. TCRdb re-called the 5' RACE reads through MiXCR, storing one row per CDR3 protein. The sample lists about 50,000 distinct CDR3 sequences, around a tenth occurring once. This sequence originates from a man aged 70 or older with HTLV-1-associated myelopathy (HAM/TSP). This chain connects TRBV7-2 to TRBJ2-7; the D gene is possibly TRBD2 (5 bases). The sequencing input was PBMCs. DNA for the CDR3: TGTGCCAGCAGCTTAGTCCCGCGGGCGGGCACCTACGAGCAGTACTTC. Protein: CASSLVPRAGTYEQYF.